The rows below give T cell receptor beta chains drawn from one sample of a study of identifying expanded T cells in peripheral blood. Profiling relied on immunoSEQ multiplex PCR, and the TCRdb table lists in-frame clones only, not all of them. The sample comprises 85,000 to 95,000 clones, around nine tenths of which are singletons, and approximately 3.9% rests with the top ten. Sequenced sample: blood. All receptors come from a person aged 18-70 years in good health. The CDR3 runs from the conserved cysteine through the conserved F or W. A D gene is named only where the DNA matches it firmly. Some rows have no size entry. The others give once, few or many, or a class for an expanded clone.

length	V	J	size	D	CDR3	DNA
15	TRBV7-2	TRBJ2-7	.	TRBD2	CASSLGGAPPGLAGW	TGTGCCAGCAGCTTAGGAGGTGCCCCGCCGGGACTAGCGGGCTGG
13	TRBV2	TRBJ1-4	.	.	CASSGGQNGKLFF	TGTGCCAGCAGTGGTGGACAAAATGGAAAACTGTTTTTT
17	TRBV5-1	TRBJ2-5	once	.	CASSLGRRGSMSETQYF	TGCGCCAGCAGCTTGGGGCGCCGGGGGTCGATGTCAGAGACCCAGTACTTC
15	TRBV28	TRBJ2-7	.	.	CASLSKKAAPYEQYF	TGTGCCAGTCTATCCAAAAAGGCAGCTCCCTACGAGCAGTACTTC
15	TRBV15	TRBJ2-7	.	TRBD1	CATSRVGTGHNEQYF	TGTGCCACCAGCAGAGTGGGGACAGGGCACAACGAGCAGTACTTC
15	TRBV7-9	TRBJ2-7	.	TRBD1	CASSWTGTGGYEQYF	TGTGCCAGCAGCTGGACCGGGACAGGGGGCTACGAGCAGTACTTC
13	TRBV11-3	TRBJ1-1	.	.	CASSLRRNTEAFF	TGTGCCAGCAGCTTAAGGAGGAACACTGAAGCTTTCTTT
15	TRBV23-1	TRBJ1-2	once	.	CASSQPWDIYYGYTF	TGCGCCAGCAGTCAACCTTGGGACATCTACTATGGCTACACCTTC
14	TRBV27	TRBJ1-5	.	.	CASSLGGAGQPQHF	TGTGCCAGCAGTTTAGGGGGGGCAGGTCAGCCCCAGCATTTT
18	TRBV27	TRBJ1-6	.	.	CASRPLVGSYSYNSPLHF	TGTGCCAGCAGACCTCTGGTCGGCTCCTACTCCTATAATTCACCCCTCCACTTT
13	TRBV30	TRBJ2-2	.	TRBD2	CARDPGGTGELFF	TGTGCCCGAGACCCGGGAGGCACCGGGGAGCTGTTTTTT
12	TRBV28	TRBJ2-5	.	.	CASSLGPETQYF	TGTGCCAGCAGTTTAGGGCCGGAGACCCAGTACTTC
14	TRBV6-5	TRBJ1-6	.	TRBD1	CASSRDRLNSPLHF	TGTGCCAGCAGCAGGGACAGGTTGAATTCACCCCTCCACTTT
14	TRBV2	TRBJ2-5	.	.	CASSETTFQETQYF	TGTGCCAGCAGTGAGACGACTTTCCAAGAGACCCAGTACTTC
15	TRBV6-5	TRBJ1-5	.	.	CASSYRPGGNQPQHF	TGTGCCAGCAGTTACAGACCGGGTGGGAATCAGCCCCAGCATTTT
16	TRBV6-6	TRBJ2-1	few	.	CASSWYPTVVYNEQFF	TGTGCCAGCAGTTGGTATCCGACAGTCGTCTACAATGAGCAGTTCTTC
12	TRBV18	TRBJ2-7	once	.	CASSPGQYEQYF	TGTGCCAGCTCACCTGGACAGTACGAGCAGTACTTC
15	TRBV5-1	TRBJ2-3	once	.	CASSLDLQAGDTQYF	TGCGCCAGCAGCTTGGATCTCCAGGCCGGAGATACGCAGTATTTT
11	TRBV19	TRBJ1-5	.	.	CASSIGFFQHF	TGTGCCAGTAGTATAGGTTTTTTCCAGCATTTT
18	TRBV10-3	TRBJ2-2	.	TRBD2	CAIKGSGGKFSNTGELFF	TGTGCCATCAAAGGGAGCGGGGGAAAGTTCTCGAACACCGGGGAGCTGTTTTTT
15	TRBV29-1	TRBJ2-4	.	.	CSASVGAGLKNIQYF	TGCAGCGCCAGCGTTGGAGCGGGTCTCAAAAACATTCAGTACTTC
15	TRBV6-5	TRBJ2-1	.	TRBD1	CASSRRQGAGDEQFF	TGTGCCAGCAGTAGGAGACAGGGGGCAGGTGATGAGCAGTTCTTC
17	TRBV4-3	TRBJ2-5	.	TRBD1	CASSQAVTGNGVETQYF	TGCGCCAGCAGCCAAGCCGTGACAGGGAACGGAGTGGAGACCCAGTACTTC
14	TRBV5-1	TRBJ2-7	.	.	CASSSGEGANEQYF	TGCGCCAGCAGCTCCGGGGAGGGGGCTAACGAGCAGTACTTC
13	TRBV5-5	TRBJ1-6	few	TRBD1	CASSRDSNSPLHF	TGTGCCAGCAGCCGGGACAGTAATTCACCCCTCCACTTT
14	TRBV30	TRBJ2-7	.	TRBD2	CASTSGGRVGEQYF	TGTGCCTCAACGAGCGGGGGAAGAGTGGGGGAGCAGTACTTC
13	TRBV28	TRBJ2-7	.	TRBD1	CASSSRDRVEQYF	TGTGCCAGCAGTTCCCGGGACAGGGTCGAGCAGTACTTC
15	TRBV7-2	TRBJ1-4	.	.	CASSLVGGEVEKLFF	TGTGCCAGCAGCTTAGTGGGGGGTGAGGTGGAAAAACTGTTTTTT
16	TRBV7-8	TRBJ2-1	.	TRBD2	CASSTGLAGGLHEQFF	TGTGCCAGCAGCACCGGACTAGCGGGAGGGCTTCATGAGCAGTTCTTC
12	TRBV18	TRBJ2-3	.	.	CASSPNTDTQYF	TGTGCCAGCTCACCAAACACAGATACGCAGTATTTT
13	TRBV14	TRBJ2-7	.	.	CASSQGRPYEQYF	TGTGCCAGCAGCCAAGGGAGGCCTTACGAGCAGTACTTC
16	TRBV5-1	TRBJ2-1	.	.	CASSPRGSGFYNEQFF	TGCGCCAGCAGCCCCCGGGGTAGCGGATTCTACAATGAGCAGTTCTTC
13	TRBV6-5	TRBJ2-2	.	.	CASSPTNTGELFF	TGTGCCAGCAGCCCTACGAACACCGGGGAGCTGTTTTTT
14	TRBV27	TRBJ2-3	.	.	CASSWRSLGDTQYF	TGTGCCAGCAGTTGGCGTTCACTCGGGGATACGCAGTATTTT
13	TRBV5-4	TRBJ1-2	.	TRBD1	CASSLDRNYGYTF	TGTGCCAGCAGCCTGGACAGGAACTATGGCTACACCTTC
14	TRBV7-2	TRBJ2-1	.	.	CASSFGPSYNEQFF	TGTGCCAGCAGCTTCGGGCCCTCCTACAATGAGCAGTTCTTC
16	TRBV18	TRBJ2-1	.	.	CASSPNRASSYNEQFF	TGTGCCAGCTCACCCAACAGGGCGAGCTCCTACAATGAGCAGTTCTTC
13	TRBV30	TRBJ2-7	.	TRBD1	CAWSENRGRKQYF	TGTGCCTGGAGTGAAAACAGGGGGCGAAAGCAGTACTTC
13	TRBV25-1	TRBJ1-1	.	TRBD1	CASSGQGDTEAFF	TGTGCCAGCAGCGGGCAGGGGGACACTGAAGCTTTCTTT
15	TRBV28	TRBJ2-1	.	TRBD2	CASSRRLARINEQFF	TGTGCCAGCAGCCGCAGACTAGCTCGGATCAATGAGCAGTTCTTC